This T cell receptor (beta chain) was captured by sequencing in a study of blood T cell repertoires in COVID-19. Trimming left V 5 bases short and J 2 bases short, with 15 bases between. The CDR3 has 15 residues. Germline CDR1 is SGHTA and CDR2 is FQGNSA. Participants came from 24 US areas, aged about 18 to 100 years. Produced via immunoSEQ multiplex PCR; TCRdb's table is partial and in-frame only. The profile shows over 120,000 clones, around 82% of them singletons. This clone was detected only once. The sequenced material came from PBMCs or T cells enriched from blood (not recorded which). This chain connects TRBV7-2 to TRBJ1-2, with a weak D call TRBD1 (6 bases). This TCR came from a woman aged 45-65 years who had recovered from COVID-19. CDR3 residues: CASSKAGTRNYGYTF. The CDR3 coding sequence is TGTGCCAGCAGCAAAGCGGGGACACGGAACTATGGCTACACCTTC.